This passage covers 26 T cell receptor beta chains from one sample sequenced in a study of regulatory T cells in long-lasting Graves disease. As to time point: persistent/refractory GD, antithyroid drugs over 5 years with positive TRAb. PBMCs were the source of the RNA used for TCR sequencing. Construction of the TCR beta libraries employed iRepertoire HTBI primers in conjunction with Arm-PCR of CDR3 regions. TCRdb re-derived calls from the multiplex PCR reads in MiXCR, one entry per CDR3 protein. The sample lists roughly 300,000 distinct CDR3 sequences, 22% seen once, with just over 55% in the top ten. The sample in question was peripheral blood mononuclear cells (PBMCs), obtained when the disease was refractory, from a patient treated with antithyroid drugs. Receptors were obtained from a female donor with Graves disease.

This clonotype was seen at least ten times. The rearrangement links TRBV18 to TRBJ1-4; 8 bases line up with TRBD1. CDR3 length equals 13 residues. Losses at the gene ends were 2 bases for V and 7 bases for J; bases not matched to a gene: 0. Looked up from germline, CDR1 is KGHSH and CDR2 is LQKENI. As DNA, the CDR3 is TGTGCCAGCTCACCAGGACAGGGTGAAAAACTGTTTTTT. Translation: CASSPGQGEKLFF.

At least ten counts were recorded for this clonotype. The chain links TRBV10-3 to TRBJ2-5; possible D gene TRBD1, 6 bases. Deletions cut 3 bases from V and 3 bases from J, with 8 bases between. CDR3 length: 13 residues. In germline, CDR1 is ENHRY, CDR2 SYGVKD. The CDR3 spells CAISDYREETQYF. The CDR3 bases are TGTGCCATCAGTGATTACAGGGAAGAGACCCAGTACTTC.

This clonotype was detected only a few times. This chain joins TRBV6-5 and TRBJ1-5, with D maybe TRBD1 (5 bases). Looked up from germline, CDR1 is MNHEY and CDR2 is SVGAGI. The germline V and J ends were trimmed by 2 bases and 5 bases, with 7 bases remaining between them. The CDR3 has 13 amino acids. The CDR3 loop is CASSYGADQPQHF. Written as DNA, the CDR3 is TGTGCCAGCAGTTACGGGGCAGATCAGCCCCAGCATTTT.

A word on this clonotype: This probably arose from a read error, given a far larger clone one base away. This CDR3 reads CASGRDIYGYAF. The CDR3 bases are TGTGCCAGCGGCCGGGACATCTATGGCTACGCCTTC. The rearrangement links TRBV6-2 or TRBV6-3 to TRBJ1-2, with D tentatively TRBD1 (6 bases). Per germline, CDR1 MNHEY and CDR2 SVGEGT. The CDR3 loop spans 12 amino acids.

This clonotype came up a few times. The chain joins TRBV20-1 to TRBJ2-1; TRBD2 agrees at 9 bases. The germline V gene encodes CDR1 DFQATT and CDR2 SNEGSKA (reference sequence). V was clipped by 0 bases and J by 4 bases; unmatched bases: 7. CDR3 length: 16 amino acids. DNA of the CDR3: TGCAGTGCTAGAGATCTAGCGGGATCCACTTACAATGAGCAGTTCTTC. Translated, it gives CSARDLAGSTYNEQFF.

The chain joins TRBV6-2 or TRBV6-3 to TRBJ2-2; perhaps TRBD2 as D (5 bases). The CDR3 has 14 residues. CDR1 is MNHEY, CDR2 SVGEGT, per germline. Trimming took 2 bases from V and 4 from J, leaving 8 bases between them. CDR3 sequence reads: CASSYREGTGELFF. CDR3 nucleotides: TGTGCCAGCAGTTACAGAGAGGGCACCGGGGAGCTGTTTTTT.

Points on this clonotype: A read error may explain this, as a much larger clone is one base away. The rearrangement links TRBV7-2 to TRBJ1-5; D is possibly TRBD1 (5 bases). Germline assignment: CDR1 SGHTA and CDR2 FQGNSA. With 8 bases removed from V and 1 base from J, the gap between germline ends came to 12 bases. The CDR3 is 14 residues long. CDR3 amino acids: CASGSGYSNQPQHF. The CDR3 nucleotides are TGTGCCAGCGGTTCAGGGTACAGCAATCAGCCCCAGCATTTT.

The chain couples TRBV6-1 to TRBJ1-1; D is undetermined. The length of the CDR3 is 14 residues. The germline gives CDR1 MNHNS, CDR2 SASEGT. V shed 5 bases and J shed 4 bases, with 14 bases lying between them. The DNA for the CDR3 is TGTGCCAGCAGTCCAAACCGGGCGGGCACTGAAGCTTTCTTT. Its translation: CASSPNRAGTEAFF.

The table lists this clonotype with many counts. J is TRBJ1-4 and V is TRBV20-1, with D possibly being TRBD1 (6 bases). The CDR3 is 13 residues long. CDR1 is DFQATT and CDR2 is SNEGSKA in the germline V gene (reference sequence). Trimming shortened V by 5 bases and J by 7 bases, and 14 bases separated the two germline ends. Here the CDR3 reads CSAWGPEAEKLFF. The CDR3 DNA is TGCAGTGCTTGGGGGCCAGAAGCTGAAAAACTGTTTTTT.

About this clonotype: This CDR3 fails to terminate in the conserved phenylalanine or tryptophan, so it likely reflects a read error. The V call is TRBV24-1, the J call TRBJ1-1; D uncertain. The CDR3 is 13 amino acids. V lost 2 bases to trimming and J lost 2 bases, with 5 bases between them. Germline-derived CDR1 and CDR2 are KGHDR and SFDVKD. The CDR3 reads CATSDSGNTEAFL. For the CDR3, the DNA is TGTGCCACCAGTGATTCCGGCAACACTGAAGCTTTCCTT.

The CDR3 DNA is TGTGCCAGCAGTTTCTACAGGGCAAACACTGAAGCTTTCTTT. Residues: CASSFYRANTEAFF. The rearrangement uses TRBV6-5 and TRBJ1-1; possible D gene TRBD1, 6 bases. Per the germline V gene, CDR1 is MNHEY and CDR2 is SVGAGI. This CDR3 spans 14 amino acids. The V and J ends lost 4 bases and 2 bases respectively, with 11 bases between them.

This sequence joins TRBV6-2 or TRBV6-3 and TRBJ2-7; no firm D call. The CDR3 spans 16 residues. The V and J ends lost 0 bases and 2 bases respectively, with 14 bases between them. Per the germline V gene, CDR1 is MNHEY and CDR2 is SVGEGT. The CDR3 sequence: CASSYSVPLGTYEQYF. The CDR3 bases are TGTGCCAGCAGTTACTCGGTCCCCTTGGGGACCTACGAGCAGTACTTC.

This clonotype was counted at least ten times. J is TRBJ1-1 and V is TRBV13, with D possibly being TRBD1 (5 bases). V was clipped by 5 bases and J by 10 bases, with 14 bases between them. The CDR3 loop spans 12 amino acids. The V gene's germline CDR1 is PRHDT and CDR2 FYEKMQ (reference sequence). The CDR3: CASSGTAGRAFF. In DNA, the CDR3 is TGTGCCAGCAGCGGGACCGCAGGGAGAGCTTTCTTT.

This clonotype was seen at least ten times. CDR3 loop: CASSEDGTYGYTF. The CDR3 bases are TGTGCCAGCAGTGAGGACGGAACCTATGGCTACACCTTC. The genes are TRBV6-1 and TRBJ1-2; D not certain. Trimming left V 3 bases short and J 4 bases short, with 9 bases between. Per germline, CDR1 MNHNS and CDR2 SASEGT. The CDR3 has 13 residues.

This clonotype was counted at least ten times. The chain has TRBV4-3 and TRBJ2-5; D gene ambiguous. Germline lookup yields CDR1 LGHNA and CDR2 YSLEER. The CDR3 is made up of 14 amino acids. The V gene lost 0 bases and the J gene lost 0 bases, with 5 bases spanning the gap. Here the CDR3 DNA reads TGCGCCAGCAGCCAAGATCCCAACCAAGAGACCCAGTACTTC. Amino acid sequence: CASSQDPNQETQYF.

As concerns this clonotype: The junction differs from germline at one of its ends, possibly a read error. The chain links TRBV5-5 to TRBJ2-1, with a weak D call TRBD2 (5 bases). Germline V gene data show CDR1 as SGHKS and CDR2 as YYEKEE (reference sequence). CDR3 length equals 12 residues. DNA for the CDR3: TGTGCCAGTAGCTCCCTAGACTACCATCAGTTCTTC. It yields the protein CASSSLDYHQFF.

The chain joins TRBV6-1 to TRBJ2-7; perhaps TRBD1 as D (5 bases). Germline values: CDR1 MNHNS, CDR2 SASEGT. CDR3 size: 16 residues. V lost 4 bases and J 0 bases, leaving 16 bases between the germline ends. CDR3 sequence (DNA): TGTGCCAGCAGTGGGAGAGCAGGGTATAACTCCTACGAGCAGTACTTC. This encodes CASSGRAGYNSYEQYF.

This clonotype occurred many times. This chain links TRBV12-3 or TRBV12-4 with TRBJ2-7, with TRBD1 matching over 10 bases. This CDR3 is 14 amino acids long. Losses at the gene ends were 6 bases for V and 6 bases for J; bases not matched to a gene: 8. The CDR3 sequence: CASSPTDRGGEQYF. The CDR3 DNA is TGTGCCAGCAGCCCAACGGACAGGGGGGGCGAGCAGTACTTC.

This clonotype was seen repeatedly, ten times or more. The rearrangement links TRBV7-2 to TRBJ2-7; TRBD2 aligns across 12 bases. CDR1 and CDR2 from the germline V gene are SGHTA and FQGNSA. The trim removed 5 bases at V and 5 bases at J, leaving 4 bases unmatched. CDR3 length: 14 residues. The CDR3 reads CASSRTSGMDEQYF. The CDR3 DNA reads TGTGCCAGCAGCCGGACTAGCGGGATGGACGAGCAGTACTTC.

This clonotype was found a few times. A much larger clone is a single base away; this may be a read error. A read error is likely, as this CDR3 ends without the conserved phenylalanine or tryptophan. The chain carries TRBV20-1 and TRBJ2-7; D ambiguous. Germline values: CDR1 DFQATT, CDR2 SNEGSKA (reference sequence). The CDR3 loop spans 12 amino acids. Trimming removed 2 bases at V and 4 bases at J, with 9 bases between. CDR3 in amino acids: CSARKSLYEQYS. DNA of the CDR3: TGCAGTGCTAGAAAGTCCCTTTACGAGCAGTACTCC.

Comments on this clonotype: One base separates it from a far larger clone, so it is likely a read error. Here the CDR3 reads CASSGDRDQPQHF. The CDR3 nucleotides read TGTGCCAGCAGCGGTGACAGGGATCAGCCCCAGCATTTT. V is TRBV11-2 and J is TRBJ1-5; 7 bases are a match to TRBD1. V lost 5 bases to trimming and J lost 5 bases; unmatched junction nucleotides: 3. CDR1 is SGHAT, CDR2 FQNNGV, per germline. This CDR3 has 13 amino acids.

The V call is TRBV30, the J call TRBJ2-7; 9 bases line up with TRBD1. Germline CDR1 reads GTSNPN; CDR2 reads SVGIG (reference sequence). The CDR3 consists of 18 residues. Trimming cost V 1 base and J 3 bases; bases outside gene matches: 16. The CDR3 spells CAWSGGQGSGSRFYEQYF. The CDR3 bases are TGTGCCTGGAGTGGGGGACAGGGCTCAGGGTCCCGATTCTACGAGCAGTACTTC.

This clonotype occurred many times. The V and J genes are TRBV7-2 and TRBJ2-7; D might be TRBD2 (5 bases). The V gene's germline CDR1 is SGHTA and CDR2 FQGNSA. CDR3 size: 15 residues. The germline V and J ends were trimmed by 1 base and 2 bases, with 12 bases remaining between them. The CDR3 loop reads CASSLERGRTYEQYF. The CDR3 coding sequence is TGTGCCAGCAGCTTAGAAAGAGGGAGAACCTACGAGCAGTACTTC.

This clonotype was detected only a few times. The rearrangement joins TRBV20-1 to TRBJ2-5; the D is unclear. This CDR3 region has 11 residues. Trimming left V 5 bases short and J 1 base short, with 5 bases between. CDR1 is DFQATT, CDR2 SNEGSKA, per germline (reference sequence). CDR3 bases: TGCAGTGCTTTAGTCCAAGAGACCCAGTACTTC. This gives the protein CSALVQETQYF.

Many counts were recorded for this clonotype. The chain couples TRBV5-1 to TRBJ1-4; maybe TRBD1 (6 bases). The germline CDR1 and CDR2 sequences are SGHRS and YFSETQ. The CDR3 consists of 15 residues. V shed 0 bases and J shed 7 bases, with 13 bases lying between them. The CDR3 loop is CASSLGSTGSEKLFF. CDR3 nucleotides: TGCGCCAGCAGCTTGGGATCTACAGGGAGTGAAAAACTGTTTTTT.

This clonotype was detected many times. Here the CDR3 reads CASSWGPGVEYF. CDR3 coding DNA: TGTGCCAGCAGTTGGGGTCCAGGCGTGGAGTACTTC. The chain combines TRBV6-5 with TRBJ2-5; no clear D. The germline V gene encodes CDR1 MNHEY and CDR2 SVGAGI. The V and J ends lost 4 bases and 12 bases respectively, with 15 bases between them. There are 12 residues in the CDR3.